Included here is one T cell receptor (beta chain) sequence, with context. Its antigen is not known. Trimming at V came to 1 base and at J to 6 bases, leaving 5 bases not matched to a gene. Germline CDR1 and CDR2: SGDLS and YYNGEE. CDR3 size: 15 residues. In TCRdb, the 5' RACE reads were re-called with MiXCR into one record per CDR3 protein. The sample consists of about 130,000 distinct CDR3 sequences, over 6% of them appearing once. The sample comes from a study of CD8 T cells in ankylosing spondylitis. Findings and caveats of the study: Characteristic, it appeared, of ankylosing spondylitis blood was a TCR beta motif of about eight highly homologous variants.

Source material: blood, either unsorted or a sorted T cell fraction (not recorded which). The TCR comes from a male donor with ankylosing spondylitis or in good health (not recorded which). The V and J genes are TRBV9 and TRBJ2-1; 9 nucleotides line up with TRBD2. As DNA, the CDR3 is TGTGCCAGCAGCGTACAAGCGGGAGGTGGCAATGAGCAGTTCTTC. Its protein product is CASSVQAGGGNEQFF.